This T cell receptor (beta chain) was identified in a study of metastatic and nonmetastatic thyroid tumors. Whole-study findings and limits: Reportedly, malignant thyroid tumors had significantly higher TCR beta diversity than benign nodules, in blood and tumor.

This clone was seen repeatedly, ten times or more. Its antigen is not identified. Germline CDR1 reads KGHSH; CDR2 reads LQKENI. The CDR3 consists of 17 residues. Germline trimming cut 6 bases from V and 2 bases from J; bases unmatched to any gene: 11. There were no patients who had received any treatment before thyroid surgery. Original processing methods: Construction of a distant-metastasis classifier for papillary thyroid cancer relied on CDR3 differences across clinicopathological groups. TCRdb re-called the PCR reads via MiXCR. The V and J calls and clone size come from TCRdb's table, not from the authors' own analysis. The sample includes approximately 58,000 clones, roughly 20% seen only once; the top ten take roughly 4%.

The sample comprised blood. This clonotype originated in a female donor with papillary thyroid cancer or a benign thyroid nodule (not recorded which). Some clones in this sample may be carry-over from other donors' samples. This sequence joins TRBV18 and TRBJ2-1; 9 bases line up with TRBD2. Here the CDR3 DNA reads TGTGCCAGCTCTATCCTCTATAGCGGGAGCCCCTACAATGAGCAGTTCTTC. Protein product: CASSILYSGSPYNEQFF.